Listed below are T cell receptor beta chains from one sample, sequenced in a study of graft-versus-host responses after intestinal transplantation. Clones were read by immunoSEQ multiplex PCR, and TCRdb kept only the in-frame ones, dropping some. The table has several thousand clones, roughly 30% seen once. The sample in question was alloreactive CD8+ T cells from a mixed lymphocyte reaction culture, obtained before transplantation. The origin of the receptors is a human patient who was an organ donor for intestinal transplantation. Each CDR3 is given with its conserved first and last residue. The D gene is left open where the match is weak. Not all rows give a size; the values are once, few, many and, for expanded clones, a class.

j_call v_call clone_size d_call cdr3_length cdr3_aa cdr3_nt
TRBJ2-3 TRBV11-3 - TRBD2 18 CASSNPLAGGPIGDTQYF TGTGCCAGCAGCAACCCCCTAGCGGGGGGCCCGATTGGAGATACGCAGTATTTT
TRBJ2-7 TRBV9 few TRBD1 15 CASSATGTGFSEQYF TGTGCCAGCAGCGCGACCGGGACAGGGTTCTCCGAGCAGTACTTC
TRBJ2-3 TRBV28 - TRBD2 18 CASSLILGRGGGTDTQYF TGTGCCAGCAGTCTTATCCTTGGGCGGGGGGGCGGCACAGATACGCAGTATTTT
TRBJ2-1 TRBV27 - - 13 CASSLLAGDEQFF TGTGCCAGCAGTTTATTGGCGGGCGATGAGCAGTTCTTC
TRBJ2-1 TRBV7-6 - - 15 CASSPQGTLYNEQFF TGTGCCAGCAGCCCCCAGGGGACCTTATACAATGAGCAGTTCTTC
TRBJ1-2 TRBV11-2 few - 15 CASSPWPRGRGGYTF TGTGCCAGCAGCCCCTGGCCCCGAGGGCGCGGTGGCTACACCTTC
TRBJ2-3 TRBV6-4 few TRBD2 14 CASSAGGHTDTQYF TGTGCCAGCAGTGCGGGGGGGCACACAGATACGCAGTATTTT
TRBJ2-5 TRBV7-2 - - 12 CASLSAGETQYF TGTGCCAGCCTATCCGCGGGAGAGACCCAGTACTTC
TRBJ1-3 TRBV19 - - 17 CASLIDGAGPLGNTIYF TGTGCCAGTCTGATCGATGGCGCAGGCCCTCTGGGAAACACCATATATTTT
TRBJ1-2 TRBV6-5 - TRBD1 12 CASVEGAYGYTF TGTGCCAGCGTAGAGGGGGCCTATGGCTACACCTTC
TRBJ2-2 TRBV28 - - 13 CASSYRNTGELFF TGTGCCAGCAGTTATCGTAACACCGGGGAGCTGTTTTTT
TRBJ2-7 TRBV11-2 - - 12 CASSHERYTGYF TGTGCCAGCAGCCATGAGAGATACACGGGATACTTC
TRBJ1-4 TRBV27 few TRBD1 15 CASSPSTGRHEKLFF TGTGCCAGCAGTCCTTCGACAGGGAGGCACGAAAAACTGTTTTTT
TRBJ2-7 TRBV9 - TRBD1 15 CASSPGTGVLDEQYF TGTGCCAGCAGCCCCGGGACAGGGGTCTTAGACGAGCAGTACTTC
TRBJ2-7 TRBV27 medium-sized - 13 CASSLASSYEQYF TGTGCCAGCAGTTTAGCGAGCTCCTACGAGCAGTACTTC
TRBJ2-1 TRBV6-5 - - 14 CASSYISQGNEQFF TGTGCCAGCAGTTACATATCTCAGGGCAATGAGCAGTTCTTC
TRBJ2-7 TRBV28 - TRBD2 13 CASSPGLVGEQYF TGTGCCAGCAGTCCTGGACTAGTGGGGGAGCAGTACTTC
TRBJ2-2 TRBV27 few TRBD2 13 CASGLEGSGELFF TGTGCCAGCGGACTAGAGGGAAGCGGGGAGCTGTTTTTT
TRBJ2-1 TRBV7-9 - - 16 CASSPKKAGGANEQFF TGTGCCAGCAGCCCCAAAAAGGCCGGTGGGGCGAATGAGCAGTTCTTC
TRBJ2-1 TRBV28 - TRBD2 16 CASKSEAGGRIDEQFF TGTGCCAGCAAGTCGGAGGCGGGAGGGCGGATCGATGAGCAGTTCTTC
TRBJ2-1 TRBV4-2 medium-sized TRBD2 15 CASSPGTRTGGEQFF TGTGCCAGCAGCCCGGGGACTAGGACTGGGGGTGAGCAGTTCTTC
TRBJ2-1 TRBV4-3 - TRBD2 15 CASSQERGLPNEQFF TGCGCCAGCAGCCAAGAGCGGGGACTACCCAATGAGCAGTTCTTC
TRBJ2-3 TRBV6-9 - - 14 CASNIQEPTDTQYF TGTGCCAGCAATATACAGGAACCCACAGATACGCAGTATTTT
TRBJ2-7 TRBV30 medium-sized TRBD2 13 CAWTTSGAYEQYF TGTGCCTGGACTACTAGCGGGGCCTACGAGCAGTACTTC
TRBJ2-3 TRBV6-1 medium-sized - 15 CASVRLSSSTDTQYF TGTGCCAGCGTTAGACTTTCGTCTAGCACAGATACGCAGTATTTT
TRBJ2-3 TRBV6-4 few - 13 CASMYRETDTQYF TGTGCCAGCATGTACAGGGAGACAGATACGCAGTATTTT
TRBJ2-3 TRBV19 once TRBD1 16 CASSIPDRGNTDTQYF TGTGCCAGTAGTATCCCGGACAGGGGAAACACAGATACGCAGTATTTT
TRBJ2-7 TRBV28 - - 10 CASSDLEQYF TGTGCCAGCAGTGACTTGGAGCAGTACTTC
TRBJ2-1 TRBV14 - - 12 CASSPQGAAQFF TGTGCCAGCAGCCCACAGGGTGCTGCACAGTTCTTC
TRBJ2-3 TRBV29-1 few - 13 CSGGDFYTDTQYF TGCAGCGGAGGGGACTTTTACACAGATACGCAGTATTTT
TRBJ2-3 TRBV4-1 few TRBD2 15 CASSRLAGIWDTQYF TGTGCCAGCAGCAGACTAGCGGGAATTTGGGATACGCAGTATTTT
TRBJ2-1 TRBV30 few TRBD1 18 CAWSGWGQGLSSYNEQFF TGTGCCTGGAGTGGATGGGGACAGGGCCTCTCCTCCTACAATGAGCAGTTCTTC
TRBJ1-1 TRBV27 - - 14 CASSFWGGNTEAFF TGTGCCAGCAGTTTCTGGGGGGGGAACACTGAAGCTTTCTTT
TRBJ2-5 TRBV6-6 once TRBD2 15 CASSRGGGLKETQYF TGTGCCAGCAGCCGTGGGGGAGGGTTAAAAGAGACCCAGTACTTC
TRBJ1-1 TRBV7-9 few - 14 CASSQIQGNTEAFF TGTGCCAGCAGCCAAATACAGGGGAACACTGAAGCTTTCTTT